This TCR beta chain was observed in a study of blood T cells in healthy people across ages. Study-level information: For every two T cells, template switching captured about one barcoded beta molecule.

With a J-beta primer mix and a sample-barcoded 5' primer, a second PCR ran about 7 to 12 cycles. TCRdb independently ran MiXCR on the 5' RACE reads; one entry per CDR3 protein. Seen here are about 1,600,000 distinct CDR3 sequences, about 43% observed once, and the top ten hold 7.9%. Notes on this clonotype: Its matching antigen is unknown.

Trimming at V came to 6 bases and at J to 0 bases, leaving 11 bases not matched to a gene. The CDR3 has 18 amino acids. Per the germline V gene, CDR1 is ENHRY and CDR2 is SYGVKD. The donors, aged about 6 to 95, were healthy Caucasians from Russia. Study-level results: Underestimates were what the diversity estimates from one million T cells were considered to be. There was no known CMV status for donors, so expanded clonotype changes were possibly confounded.

This clonotype was sampled from a woman between 18 and 29 years old in good health. The material sequenced was blood. The chain links TRBV10-3 to TRBJ2-3; 11 bases match TRBD2. The CDR3 is CAISPGTSGSASTDTQYF. For the CDR3, the DNA is TGTGCCATCAGCCCCGGGACTAGCGGATCGGCTAGCACAGATACGCAGTATTTT.